The sample holds many counts of the clone carrying this TCR beta chain. No antigen is known for it. Amplified TCR beta CDR3 regions came from RNA transcripts. HTBI primers were used for first-round RT-PCR of the TCR CDR3. TCRdb used MiXCR to reprocess the multiplex PCR reads, holding one entry per CDR3 protein. The sample records about 770,000 distinct CDR3 sequences, 18% being singletons. Diagnosing involved the use of clinical symptoms, serum thyroxine and TRAb, thyroid ultrasound and orbital computed tomography. Using less than 12 ml of fresh peripheral blood, PBMCs were prepared. V was clipped by 6 bases and J by 10 bases, with 16 bases between them. The CDR3 is made up of 14 amino acids. CDR1 is MNHEY, CDR2 SMNVEV, per germline (reference sequence). The data belong to a study of T cells in Graves' hyperthyroidism and ophthalmopathy. Study details: Sampling of peripheral blood happened at initial diagnosis, prior to any treatment.

Study-level findings and limits: Most thyroid clonotypes that were expanded above 0.001 also turned up in blood.

Source material: blood. This sequence originates from a woman between 45 and 65 years old with Graves' hyperthyroidism that later progressed to Graves' ophthalmopathy. V usage is TRBV27 and J usage is TRBJ1-6; D call uncertain. The CDR3 is CASSTSIPPSPLHF. The CDR3 DNA reads TGTGCCAGCAGCACTTCAATCCCCCCCTCACCCCTCCACTTT.